This is a list of T cell receptor beta chains from one sample in a study of T cell changes during pregnancy in multiple sclerosis. Sequenced by immunoSEQ multiplex PCR; TCRdb stores in-frame clones only, minus some. Of more than 95,000 clones in the sample, around nine tenths are singletons; the top ten hold about 0.89%. Sequenced material: peripheral blood, taken after pregnancy. These TCRs come from a female donor with multiple sclerosis, enrolled in a pregnancy study. CDR3s include the opening cysteine and the closing phenylalanine or tryptophan. The order of the fields is V gene, clone size, J gene, D gene, CDR3 protein, CDR3 DNA. D genes are given only for firm matches. Rows may omit the clone size; those that give it use once, few, many or a size class.

TRBV10-2,NA,TRBJ2-2,TRBD2,CASSEVAGVGALFF,TGCGCCAGCAGTGAGGTGGCGGGGGTTGGTGCGCTGTTTTTT
TRBV11-2,NA,TRBJ2-1,TRBD2,CASSPRLAGDNEQFF,TGTGCCAGCAGCCCTCGGCTAGCGGGCGACAATGAGCAGTTCTTC
TRBV2,NA,TRBJ2-7,NA,CASSEGVFSGYEQYF,TGTGCCAGCAGTGAAGGCGTTTTTTCCGGCTACGAGCAGTACTTC
TRBV18,once,TRBJ1-5,NA,CASSPRGDSNQPQHF,TGTGCCAGCTCACCCCGGGGTGATAGCAATCAGCCCCAGCATTTT
TRBV14,NA,TRBJ1-4,NA,CASSQVVEKLFF,TGTGCCAGCAGCCAAGTAGTGGAAAAACTGTTTTTT
TRBV18,NA,TRBJ1-1,NA,CASSPLARVDTEAFF,TGTGCCAGCTCACCATTAGCCAGGGTGGACACTGAAGCTTTCTTT
TRBV5-1,NA,TRBJ2-3,NA,CASREGHLTTTDTQYF,TGCGCCAGCAGGGAGGGGCATCTCACTACGACAGATACGCAGTATTTT
TRBV12-5,NA,TRBJ2-1,TRBD2,CASGPGSGRGGENEQFF,TGTGCTAGTGGTCCAGGTAGCGGGCGGGGGGGCGAAAATGAGCAGTTCTTC
TRBV7-9,NA,TRBJ1-6,TRBD1,CASSSRQGRSPLHF,TGTGCCAGCAGCTCGCGACAGGGACGGTCACCCCTCCACTTT
TRBV5-1,NA,TRBJ1-3,TRBD1,CASSNDRGASTIYF,TGCGCCAGCAGCAACGACAGGGGAGCTAGTACCATATATTTT
TRBV4-1,NA,TRBJ1-6,NA,CASSQGGQSSYNSPLHF,TGCGCCAGCAGCCAAGGGGGCCAGAGCTCCTATAATTCACCCCTCCACTTT
TRBV6-1,NA,TRBJ2-1,NA,CASLAGSNEQFF,TGTGCCAGCTTGGCGGGCAGTAATGAGCAGTTCTTC
TRBV5-4,NA,TRBJ2-1,TRBD2,CASSLDPTSSSEQFF,TGTGCCAGCAGCTTGGATCCGACTAGCTCCAGTGAGCAGTTCTTC